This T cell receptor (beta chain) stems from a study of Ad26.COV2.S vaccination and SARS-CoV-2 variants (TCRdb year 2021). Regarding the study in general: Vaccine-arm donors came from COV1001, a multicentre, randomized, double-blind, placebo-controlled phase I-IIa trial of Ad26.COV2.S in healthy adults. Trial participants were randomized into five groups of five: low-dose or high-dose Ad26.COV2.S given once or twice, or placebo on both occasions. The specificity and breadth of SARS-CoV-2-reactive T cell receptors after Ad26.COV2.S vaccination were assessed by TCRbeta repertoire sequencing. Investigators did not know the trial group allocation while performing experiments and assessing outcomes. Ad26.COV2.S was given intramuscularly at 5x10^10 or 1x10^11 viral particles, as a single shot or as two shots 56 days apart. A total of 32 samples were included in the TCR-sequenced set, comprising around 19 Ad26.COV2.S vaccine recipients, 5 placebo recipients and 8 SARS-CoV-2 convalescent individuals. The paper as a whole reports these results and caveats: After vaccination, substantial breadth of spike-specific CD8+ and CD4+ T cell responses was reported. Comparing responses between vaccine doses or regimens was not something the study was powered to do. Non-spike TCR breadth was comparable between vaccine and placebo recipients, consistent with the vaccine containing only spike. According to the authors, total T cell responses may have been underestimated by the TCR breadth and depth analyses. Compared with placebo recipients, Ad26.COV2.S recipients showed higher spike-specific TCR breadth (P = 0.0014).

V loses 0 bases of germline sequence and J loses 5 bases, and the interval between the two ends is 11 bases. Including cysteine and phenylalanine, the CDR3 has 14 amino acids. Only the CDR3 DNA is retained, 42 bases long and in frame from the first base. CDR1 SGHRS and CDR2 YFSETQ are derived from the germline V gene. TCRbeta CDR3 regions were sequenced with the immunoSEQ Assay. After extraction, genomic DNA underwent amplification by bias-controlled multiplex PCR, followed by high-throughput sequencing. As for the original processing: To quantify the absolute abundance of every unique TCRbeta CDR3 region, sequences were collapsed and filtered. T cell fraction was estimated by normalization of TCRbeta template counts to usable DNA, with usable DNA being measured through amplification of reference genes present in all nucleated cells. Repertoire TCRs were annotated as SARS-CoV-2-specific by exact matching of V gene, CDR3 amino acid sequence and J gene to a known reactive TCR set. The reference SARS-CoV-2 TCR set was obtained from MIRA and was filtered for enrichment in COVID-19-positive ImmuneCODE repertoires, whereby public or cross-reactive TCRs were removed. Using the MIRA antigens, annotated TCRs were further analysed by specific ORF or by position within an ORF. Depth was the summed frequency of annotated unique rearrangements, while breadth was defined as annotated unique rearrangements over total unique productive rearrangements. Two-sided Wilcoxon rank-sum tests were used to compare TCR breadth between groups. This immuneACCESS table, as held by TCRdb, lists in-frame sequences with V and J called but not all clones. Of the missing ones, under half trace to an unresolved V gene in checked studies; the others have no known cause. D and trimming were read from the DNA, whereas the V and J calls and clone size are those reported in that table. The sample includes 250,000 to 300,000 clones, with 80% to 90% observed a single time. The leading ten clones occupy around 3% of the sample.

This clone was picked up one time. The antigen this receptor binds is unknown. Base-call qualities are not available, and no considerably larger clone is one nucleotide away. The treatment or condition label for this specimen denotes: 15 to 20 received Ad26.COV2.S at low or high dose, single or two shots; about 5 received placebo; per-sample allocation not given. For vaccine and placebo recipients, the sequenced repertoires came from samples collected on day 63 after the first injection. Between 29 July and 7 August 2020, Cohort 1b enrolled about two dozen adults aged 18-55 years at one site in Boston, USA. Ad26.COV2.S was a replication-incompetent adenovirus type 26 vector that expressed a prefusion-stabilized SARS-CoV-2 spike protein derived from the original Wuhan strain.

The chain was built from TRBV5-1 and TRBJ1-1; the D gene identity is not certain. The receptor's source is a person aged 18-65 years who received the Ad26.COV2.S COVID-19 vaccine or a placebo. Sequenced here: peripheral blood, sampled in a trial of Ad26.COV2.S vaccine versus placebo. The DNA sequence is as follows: TGCGCCAGCAGCTTGGGGCCACTAAATACTGAAGCTTTCTTT. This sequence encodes CASSLGPLNTEAFF. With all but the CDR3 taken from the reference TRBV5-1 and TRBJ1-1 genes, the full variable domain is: KAGVTQTPRYLIKTRGQQVTLSCSPISGHRSVSWYQQTPGQGLQFLFEYFSETQRNKGNFPGRFSGRQFSNSRSEMNVSTLELGDSALYLCASSLGPLNTEAFFGQGTRLTVV.